The source of this TCR beta chain is a study of blood T cells in healthy people across ages. General study points: A roughly linear fall in TCR beta diversity per million T cells was seen with increasing age. When one million T cells were used, diversity estimates were thought to be underestimates.

A second PCR of 7 to 11 cycles used a sample-barcoded 5' primer and a J-beta primer mix. TCRdb re-analysed the 5' RACE reads in MiXCR, keeping a single row per CDR3 protein. The data hold approximately 1.5 million distinct CDR3 sequences, with 35% to 45% observed a single time. About 10 milliliters was the volume of peripheral blood drawn from each donor. Whenever a sample was processed, at least 6 million PBMCs were isolated. This clonotype has only a few counts. The antigen is unknown. This TCR was sampled from a woman aged 18-29 years in good health. The sample was blood.

This chain's CDR3 is CASPIRDRYYEQYF. CDR3 bases: TGTGCCAGCCCAATCAGGGACCGCTACTACGAGCAGTACTTC. The V call is TRBV28, the J call TRBJ2-7; D could derive from TRBD1 or TRBD2 (5 bases each). This CDR3 is built from 14 residues. CDR1 is MDHEN and CDR2 is SYDVKM in the germline V gene. Trimming cost V 8 bases and J 3 bases, with 17 bases left between them.